A single sample gave rise to the 27 T cell receptor beta chains below, sequenced in a study of T cells in Graves' hyperthyroidism and ophthalmopathy. Using RNA transcripts as the source, TCR beta CDR3 regions were amplified. HTBI primers were used for first-round RT-PCR of the TCR CDR3. MiXCR, run by TCRdb on the multiplex PCR reads, gives a single entry per CDR3 protein. The sample consists of some 490,000 distinct CDR3 sequences, under 25% of them appearing once. The material sequenced was blood. Receptor source: a woman between 70 and 85 years old with Graves' ophthalmopathy.

This clonotype was seen many times. This rearrangement joins TRBV2 to TRBJ1-5; unclear D gene. V lost 2 bases, J lost 1 base, and 9 bases lay in between. In germline, CDR1 is SNHLY, CDR2 FYNNEI. The CDR3 is made up of 15 amino acids. As DNA, the CDR3 is TGTGCCAGCAGTGAAACTGGGCGGAGCAATCAGCCCCAGCATTTT. It yields the protein CASSETGRSNQPQHF.

This clonotype was recorded a few times. The V call is TRBV30, the J call TRBJ2-5; the D gene is possibly TRBD1 (5 bases). This CDR3 is built from 14 residues. From germline, CDR1 is GTSNPN and CDR2 SVGIG (reference sequence). Trimming took off 0 bases at V and 2 bases at J, with 10 bases between the two ends. The CDR3 region is CAWSVGVLQETQYF. DNA for the CDR3: TGTGCCTGGAGTGTAGGGGTCCTACAAGAGACCCAGTACTTC. Full variable domain (rest looked up from reference TRBV30 and TRBJ2-5): SQTIHQWPATLVQPVGSPLSLECTVEGTSNPNLYWYRQAAGRGLQLLFYSVGIGQISSEVPQNLSASRPQDRQFILSSKKLLLSDSGFYLCAWSVGVLQETQYFGPGTRLLVL.

Only a few counts were recorded for this clonotype. V gene TRBV19 combines with J gene TRBJ1-1, with 7 bases aligning to TRBD1. Germline CDR1 LNHDA, CDR2 SQIVND (reference sequence). Trimming at V came to 4 bases and at J to 0 bases, leaving 8 bases not matched to a gene. The CDR3 is made up of 16 amino acids. The CDR3 protein is CASSKPGQIMNTEAFF. The CDR3 DNA is TGTGCCAGTAGTAAGCCGGGACAGATTATGAACACTGAAGCTTTCTTT.

This clonotype has more than one count but fewer than ten. The chain recombines TRBV3-1 with TRBJ1-6; a possible D gene is TRBD1 (5 bases). V was clipped by 2 bases and J by 5 bases, with 7 bases between them. CDR1 LGHDT and CDR2 YNNKEL come from the germline V gene (reference sequence). The CDR3 extends over 14 amino acids. The CDR3 nucleotides are TGTGCCAGCAGCCAACAGGGAAATAATTCACCCCTCCACTTT. It codes for CASSQQGNNSPLHF.

In DNA, the CDR3 is TGCAGTGCTAGAGATTGGACTAGCGCAGTCAATGAGCAGTTCTTC. It is translated as CSARDWTSAVNEQFF. V and J are TRBV20-1 and TRBJ2-1, with 9 positions matching TRBD2. Germline CDR1 and CDR2: DFQATT and SNEGSKA (reference sequence). The junction had 6 bases not matched to a gene; V was cut back by 0 bases and J by 6 bases. The CDR3 length is 15 residues.

The sample holds many counts of this clonotype. The CDR3 here is CASSGRVDTDTQYF. The CDR3 nucleotides are TGTGCCAGCAGTGGGAGGGTTGACACAGATACGCAGTATTTT. V gene TRBV2 combines with J gene TRBJ2-3; tentatively, D is TRBD2 (6 bases). Germline values: CDR1 SNHLY, CDR2 FYNNEI. The CDR3 covers 14 residues. Trimming cost V 4 bases and J 2 bases, with 10 bases left between them.

J is TRBJ1-2 and V is TRBV28, with D perhaps TRBD1 (5 bases). The CDR3 contains 15 residues. Per the germline V gene, CDR1 is MDHEN and CDR2 is SYDVKM. V was shortened by 2 bases and J by 5 bases, with 15 bases between the two germline ends. CDR3 DNA: TGTGCCAGCAGTTTACTCACAGGCCTAAAGTATGGCTACACCTTC. Protein: CASSLLTGLKYGYTF.

The chain has TRBV7-8 and TRBJ2-2, with unresolved D. The CDR3 runs to 16 residues. Trimming left V 1 base short and J 2 bases short, with 11 bases between. Germline V gene lookup returns CDR1 SGHVS and CDR2 FQNEAQ. CDR3 in DNA: TGTGCCAGCAGCTTAGGAGCAACGACCAACACCGGGGAGCTGTTTTTT. It is translated as CASSLGATTNTGELFF.

The sample holds a few counts of this clonotype. This chain connects TRBV19 to TRBJ2-4; D gene uncertain. The V gene's germline CDR1 is LNHDA and CDR2 SQIVND (reference sequence). The CDR3 loop spans 14 amino acids. Trimming took 4 bases from V and 0 from J, leaving 7 bases between them. CDR3 nucleotides: TGTGCCAGTAGTACAGGCCAAGCCAAAAACATTCAGTACTTC. It encodes CASSTGQAKNIQYF.

The sample holds a few counts of this clonotype. One end of the junction is discordant with germline, which a read error may explain. The chain recombines TRBV3-1 with TRBJ2-1; 11 nucleotides match TRBD2. Germline CDR1 and CDR2: LGHDT and YNNKEL (reference sequence). The CDR3 totals 12 residues. The CDR3 loop reads CASSQGTSGQFF. As DNA, the CDR3 is TGTGCCAGCAGTCAAGGGACTAGCGGGCAGTTCTTC.

The sample holds one count of this clonotype. A much more abundant neighbour one base away suggests this may be a read error. This rearrangement joins TRBV7-2 to TRBJ1-1; D call uncertain. There are 13 residues in the CDR3. Germline CDR1 SGHTA, CDR2 FQGNSA. V dropped 4 bases and J dropped 10 bases, with 16 bases sitting between them. CDR3 coding DNA: TGTGCCAGCAGCTCCTACAAGAGGGCTGGAGCTTTCTTT. This codes for CASSSYKRAGAFF.

In this sample, this clonotype turned up many times. The chain has TRBV6-1 and TRBJ2-7, with D possibly being TRBD1 (6 bases). Trimming stripped 6 bases from V and 5 bases from J, with 17 bases between. The CDR3 runs to 14 residues. CDR1 MNHNS and CDR2 SASEGT come from the germline V gene. CDR3 bases: TGTGCCAGCAGAGCCTCCACAGGGTACCACGAGCAGTACTTC. It encodes CASRASTGYHEQYF.

There are many counts of this clonotype. The V gene is TRBV2, the J gene TRBJ1-1, with D perhaps TRBD1 (5 bases). V gave up 6 bases and J gave up 1 base, with 12 bases separating them. This CDR3 is 14 amino acids long. CDR1 is SNHLY and CDR2 is FYNNEI in the germline V gene. The CDR3 DNA follows: TGTGCCAGCAGGATTGGGGGGGGGAACACTGAAGCTTTCTTT. Amino acids: CASRIGGGNTEAFF.

The chain links TRBV6-2 or TRBV6-3 to TRBJ2-7; 9 positions match TRBD1. V was clipped by 6 bases and J by 5 bases; unmatched bases: 8. This CDR3 spans 14 amino acids. The germline gives CDR1 MNHEY, CDR2 SVGEGT. The CDR3 bases are TGTGCCAGCAGCCGCGGGGACAGGGCTCACGAGCAGTACTTC. This gives the protein CASSRGDRAHEQYF.

This clonotype came up many times. The chain uses TRBV12-3 or TRBV12-4 and TRBJ1-2; tentatively, D is TRBD1 (6 bases). The CDR3 covers 14 residues. Trimming removed 5 bases from V and 4 bases from J, with 14 bases in between. The CDR3 region is CASSRGTQIYGYTF. The CDR3 DNA sequence: TGTGCCAGCAGTAGGGGGACACAAATCTATGGCTACACCTTC.

Only one count was recorded for this clonotype. The chain recombines TRBV19 with TRBJ2-7; TRBD1 matches at 10 bases. Germline V CDR1 and CDR2: LNHDA, SQIVND (reference sequence). Unmatched junction bases numbered 11, after V lost 6 bases and J lost 6 bases. This CDR3 region has 15 residues. CDR3 in amino acids: CASRPLGQGPGEQYF. The CDR3, as DNA: TGTGCCAGTAGACCCCTGGGACAGGGGCCCGGCGAGCAGTACTTC.

V and J are TRBV4-2 and TRBJ2-1; D call uncertain. Germline V gene lookup returns CDR1 LGHNA and CDR2 YNFKEQ. V lost 1 base and J 0 bases, leaving 7 bases between the germline ends. The CDR3 extends over 15 amino acids. The CDR3 sequence: CASSQGLTSYNEQFF. The CDR3 coding sequence is TGTGCCAGCAGCCAAGGACTTACCTCCTACAATGAGCAGTTCTTC.

In this sample, this clonotype turned up many times. This chain connects TRBV12-3 or TRBV12-4 to TRBJ1-3; D not certain. Trimming left V 6 bases short and J 0 bases short, with 6 bases between. The CDR3 covers 13 residues. This CDR3 reads CASSPNSGNTIYF. The CDR3 region has the DNA TGTGCCAGCAGCCCCAACTCTGGAAACACCATATATTTT.

A few counts support this clonotype. This chain joins TRBV30 and TRBJ2-2; D is perhaps TRBD1 or TRBD2 (5 bases each). The germline CDR1 and CDR2 sequences are GTSNPN and SVGIG (reference sequence). The CDR3 is made up of 16 amino acids. Trimming took off 6 bases at V and 4 bases at J, with 21 bases between the two ends. Written as DNA, the CDR3 is TGTGCCTGCAGTACTCGGCCAAACGGGGCCACCGGGGAGCTGTTTTTT. It is translated as CACSTRPNGATGELFF.

The V call is TRBV27, the J call TRBJ1-1; 9 positions agree with TRBD1. The V and J ends lost 6 bases and 4 bases, in that order; junction bases with no gene match: 9. Germline CDR1 is MNHEY and CDR2 is SMNVEV (reference sequence). This CDR3 contains 15 residues. The DNA for the CDR3 is TGTGCCAGCAGGAAAAGACAGGGGGTGGGCACTGAAGCTTTCTTT. Protein: CASRKRQGVGTEAFF.

This clonotype was counted at least ten times. The chain combines TRBV12-3 or TRBV12-4 with TRBJ1-1, with D possibly TRBD1 on 6 matching bases. The CDR3 length is 13 residues. V was trimmed by 6 bases and J by 3 bases, leaving 11 bases between them. The CDR3 coding sequence is TGTGCCAGCAGCCTGGACAGACACACTGAAGCTTTCTTT. Its protein product is CASSLDRHTEAFF.

In its sample, this clonotype was seen a few times. V usage is TRBV2 and J usage is TRBJ2-5; 9 bases agree with TRBD1. Germline V lookup: CDR1 SNHLY, CDR2 FYNNEI. The CDR3 runs 16 residues. V lost 4 bases, J lost 3 bases, and 9 bases stayed unmatched. CDR3 DNA sequence: TGTGCCAGCAGTGTACCCCTGGGACAGGGAAAAGAGACCCAGTACTTC. Translating it yields CASSVPLGQGKETQYF.

V and J are TRBV29-1 and TRBJ2-3, with D maybe TRBD1 (5 bases). The CDR3 length is 15 residues. The V and J ends lost 4 bases and 2 bases respectively, with 16 bases between them. In germline, CDR1 is SQVTM, CDR2 ANQGSEA. DNA of the CDR3: TGCAGCGTTGGGGGCTTCGAGACACACACAGATACGCAGTATTTT. This gives the protein CSVGGFETHTDTQYF.

This clonotype came up a few times. The chain recombines TRBV15 with TRBJ2-5; tentatively, D is TRBD2 (5 bases). Germline CDR1 is LNHNV and CDR2 is YYDKDF (reference sequence). V was trimmed by 0 bases and J by 4 bases, leaving 12 bases between them. This CDR3 contains 15 residues. The DNA for the CDR3 is TGTGCCACCAGCAGAGATCTATTGAGGGTAGAGACCCAGTACTTC. Protein sequence: CATSRDLLRVETQYF.

This chain connects TRBV20-1 to TRBJ2-5, with 9 bases lining up with TRBD2. The CDR3 length is 15 residues. Germline-derived CDR1 and CDR2 are DFQATT and SNEGSKA (reference sequence). J lost 2 bases, V lost 5 bases, and 9 bases had no gene match. The CDR3 is CSAGGASGIQETQYF. CDR3 coding DNA: TGCAGTGCTGGGGGGGCTAGCGGGATTCAAGAGACCCAGTACTTC.

V usage is TRBV30 and J usage is TRBJ2-1; no reliable D call. From germline, CDR1 is GTSNPN and CDR2 SVGIG (reference sequence). This CDR3 spans 13 amino acids. Trimming took off 3 bases at V and 0 bases at J, with 6 bases between the two ends. The CDR3 sequence is CAWSSSSYNEQFF. CDR3 DNA: TGTGCCTGGAGCAGTAGCTCCTACAATGAGCAGTTCTTC.

The rearrangement uses TRBV14 and TRBJ2-1; TRBD2 matches at 12 bases. Germline-derived CDR1 and CDR2 are SGHDN and FVKESK. Trimming took 5 bases from V and 6 from J; bases not matched to a gene: 8. CDR3 size: 16 residues. The CDR3 nucleotides are TGTGCCAGCAGCTCTATCGGACTAGCGGGACTCAATGAGCAGTTCTTC. As protein: CASSSIGLAGLNEQFF. Combining the CDR3 with reference TRBV14 and TRBJ2-1 gives the whole variable domain EAGVTQFPSHSVIEKGQTVTLRCDPISGHDNLYWYRRVMGKEIKFLLHFVKESKQDESGMPNNRFLAERTGGTYSTLKVQPAELEDSGVYFCASSSIGLAGLNEQFFGPGTRLTVL.